These 16 T cell receptor beta chains were sequenced from one sample in a study of OX40 agonist ivuxolimab in advanced cancers. Repertoires were generated with immunoSEQ multiplex PCR, while TCRdb's copy carries only in-frame clones and drops some. The table lists some 19,000 clones, roughly 89% of them singletons. Here the sequenced sample was CD4+ or CD8+ T cells sorted from blood, taken in a trial of the OX40 agonist ivuxolimab. Receptors were obtained from an adult with an advanced solid tumor such as melanoma, head and neck, liver or kidney cancer.

V gene TRBV11-1 combines with J gene TRBJ2-7; TRBD2 matches 7 bases. CDR1 is SGHAT and CDR2 is FQDESV in the germline V gene (reference sequence). The V segment lost 1 base and the J segment 1 base; nucleotides outside the gene matches: 4. CDR3 length equals 15 residues. The CDR3 nucleotides are TGTGCCAGCAGCTTAGTAGTCGGGAGGTCCTACGAGCAGTACTTC. Protein: CASSLVVGRSYEQYF.

The chain carries TRBV2 and TRBJ2-4; 8 positions match TRBD2. The J call could be wrong; TRBJ2-1 is a better fit for the DNA end. CDR3 size: 14 residues. Germline V CDR1 and CDR2: SNHLY, FYNNEI. This CDR3 reads CASSDQRGYNEQFF. In DNA form, the CDR3 reads TGTGCCAGCAGTGACCAGCGGGGGTACAATGAGCAGTTCTTC.

The chain is built from TRBV9 and TRBJ2-7; D is possibly TRBD1 (7 bases). CDR3 size: 13 residues. Trimming removed 7 bases at V and 7 bases at J, with 18 bases between. Germline CDR1 and CDR2: SGDLS and YYNGEE. CDR3 residues: CASGEPGGYEQYF. For the CDR3, the DNA is TGTGCCAGCGGCGAACCAGGGGGGTATGAGCAGTACTTC.

The chain employs TRBV9 and TRBJ2-3, with TRBD1 identical over 10 bases. Germline CDR1 SGDLS, CDR2 YYNGEE. The trim removed 0 bases at V and 4 bases at J, leaving 5 bases unmatched. The CDR3 sequence is 16 residues long. The CDR3 here is CASSVETGGYPDTQYF. As DNA, the CDR3 is TGTGCCAGCAGCGTAGAGACAGGGGGCTATCCAGATACGCAGTATTTT.

Of note for this clone: The identical CDR3 is also encoded by other nucleotide sequences in the sample. The gene calls are TRBV27 and TRBJ2-7; 8 bases fit TRBD1. J lost 0 bases, V lost 0 bases, and 1 base had no gene match. Per germline, CDR1 MNHEY and CDR2 SMNVEV (reference sequence). The length of the CDR3 is 15 residues. The CDR3 nucleotides read TGTGCCAGCAGTTTATCGGGGACAGGCTCCTACGAGCAGTACTTC. It yields the protein CASSLSGTGSYEQYF.

The chain employs TRBV25-1 and TRBJ2-1; 7 nucleotides align to TRBD2. Germline V gives CDR1 MGHDK, CDR2 SYGVNS. V gave up 4 bases and J gave up 6 bases; unmatched junction bases: 9. The CDR3 extends over 15 amino acids. The CDR3 spells CASSAQAGAPNEQFF. CDR3 sequence (DNA): TGTGCCAGCAGTGCACAGGCGGGAGCTCCCAATGAGCAGTTCTTC.

The V call is TRBV27, the J call TRBJ1-2; unclear D gene. Trimming shortened V by 3 bases and J by 2 bases, and 7 bases separated the two germline ends. Germline V gene data show CDR1 as MNHEY and CDR2 as SMNVEV (reference sequence). The CDR3 sequence is 13 residues long. For the CDR3, the DNA is TGTGCCAGCAGTTTGTCGGGGAACTATGGCTACACCTTC. The encoded protein is CASSLSGNYGYTF.

This chain links TRBV18 with TRBJ2-2; 10 bases align to TRBD1. The CDR3 extends over 17 amino acids. V was clipped by 8 bases and J by 4 bases; unmatched bases: 13. Germline CDR1 KGHSH, CDR2 LQKENI. CDR3 amino acids: CASLDRDRGFATGELFF. The DNA of the CDR3 is TGTGCCAGCCTGGACCGGGACAGGGGCTTCGCCACCGGGGAGCTGTTTTTT.

CDR3 protein: CASSDYGGLYEQYF. In DNA, the CDR3 is TGTGCCAGCAGTGACTACGGCGGGCTCTACGAGCAGTACTTC. The chain uses TRBV2 and TRBJ2-7; D is perhaps TRBD2 (5 bases). The CDR3 consists of 14 residues. Germline V lookup: CDR1 SNHLY, CDR2 FYNNEI. Trimming took off 3 bases at V and 3 bases at J, with 12 bases between the two ends.

The chain carries TRBV5-1 and TRBJ2-5; D is ambiguous. Trimming removed 1 base from V and 0 bases from J, with 4 bases in between. The CDR3 loop spans 13 amino acids. Germline assignment: CDR1 SGHRS and CDR2 YFSETQ. The CDR3, as DNA: TGCGCCAGCAGCTTGCTATACCAAGAGACCCAGTACTTC. Translating gives CASSLLYQETQYF. Together with reference TRBV5-1 and TRBJ2-5, the CDR3 gives the full variable domain: KAGVTQTPRYLIKTRGQQVTLSCSPISGHRSVSWYQQTPGQGLQFLFEYFSETQRNKGNFPGRFSGRQFSNSRSEMNVSTLELGDSALYLCASSLLYQETQYFGPGTRLLVL.

The chain combines TRBV19 with TRBJ2-7; 9 nucleotides agree with TRBD1. With 8 bases clipped from V and 5 bases from J, the junction kept 7 bases outside the gene matches. The CDR3 contains 13 residues. From germline, CDR1 is LNHDA and CDR2 SQIVND (reference sequence). CDR3 protein: CASGTGTGNEQYF. CDR3 sequence (DNA): TGTGCCAGTGGAACCGGGACAGGGAACGAGCAGTACTTC.

The genes are TRBV28 and TRBJ1-1; D gene unclear. V lost 2 bases and J lost 1, with 5 bases in between. The CDR3 runs 13 residues. CDR1 MDHEN and CDR2 SYDVKM come from the germline V gene. The CDR3 reads CASSLNRNTEAFF. The DNA of the CDR3 is TGTGCCAGCAGTTTAAATAGGAACACTGAAGCTTTCTTT.

As DNA, the CDR3 is TGCGCCAGCAGCTTGTTTGAGAGGACAGATACGCAGTATTTT. It yields the protein CASSLFERTDTQYF. The genes are TRBV5-1 and TRBJ2-3; D ambiguous. Trimming removed 1 base from V and 3 bases from J, with 9 bases in between. This CDR3 has 14 residues. Germline V lookup: CDR1 SGHRS, CDR2 YFSETQ.

The chain links TRBV7-6 to TRBJ1-1, with D perhaps matching TRBD1 (5 bases). Germline lookup yields CDR1 SGHVS and CDR2 FNYEAQ. V shed 5 bases and J shed 1 base, with 8 bases lying between them. The CDR3 contains 13 residues. The CDR3 DNA reads as TGTGCCAGCAGCGGCGGGGGGAACACTGAAGCTTTCTTT. This encodes CASSGGGNTEAFF.

V gene TRBV11-2 combines with J gene TRBJ2-7; no reliable D call. CDR3 length: 14 amino acids. In germline, CDR1 is SGHAT, CDR2 FQNNGV. Trimming cost V 1 base and J 4 bases, with 11 bases left between them. This CDR3 reads CASSLVGRNYEQYF. DNA of the CDR3: TGTGCCAGCAGCTTAGTAGGGCGGAATTACGAGCAGTACTTC.

This clone was observed a handful of times. This rearrangement joins TRBV9 to TRBJ1-5; no definite D call. Germline loops: CDR1 SGDLS, CDR2 YYNGEE. CDR3 size: 14 residues. V was shortened by 3 bases and J by 4 bases, with 11 bases between the two germline ends. The CDR3 DNA reads as TGTGCCAGCAGCGCCGGTATTAAGAATCAGCCCCAGCATTTT. Translation gives CASSAGIKNQPQHF.